This paragraph reports one T cell receptor beta chain. Data came from immunoSEQ multiplex PCR; TCRdb stores just in-frame clones and leaves some out. This table holds 150,000 to 200,000 clones, over 90% found once. This record comes from a study of control samples from healthy donors and cancer patients. Germline CDR1 reads MDHEN; CDR2 reads SYDVKM. Trimming shortened V by 5 bases and J by 4 bases, and 11 bases separated the two germline ends. The CDR3 length is 13 residues. What was sequenced was blood. The rearrangement links TRBV28 to TRBJ1-1; D not resolved. The sequence was obtained from a woman in her thirties in good health. This chain's CDR3 is CASSNPPRTEAFF. The CDR3 region has the DNA TGTGCCAGCAGTAACCCTCCTCGCACTGAAGCTTTCTTT.